This TCR beta chain was sequenced during a study of blood T cell repertoires in COVID-19. Study as a whole: PBMCs, B-cell-depleted T cells, or T cells were the source of the cDNA or gDNA that made up the material.

Germline CDR1 LGHDT, CDR2 YNNKEL (reference sequence). This CDR3 has 13 amino acids. Losses at the gene ends were 6 bases for V and 5 bases for J; bases not matched to a gene: 3. Clones were read by immunoSEQ multiplex PCR, and TCRdb kept only the in-frame ones, dropping some. The sample includes around 160,000 clones, approximately 80% of them seen just once. This sequence originates from a man in his forties who had recovered from COVID-19. This chain connects TRBV3-1 (or the pseudogene TRBV3-2) to TRBJ2-2; the match to TRBD1 covers 7 bases. Sequenced: PBMCs or T cells enriched from blood (not recorded which). The CDR3 here is CASSYRGTGELFF. The CDR3 region has the DNA TGTGCCAGCAGTTACAGGGGTACCGGGGAGCTGTTTTTT.